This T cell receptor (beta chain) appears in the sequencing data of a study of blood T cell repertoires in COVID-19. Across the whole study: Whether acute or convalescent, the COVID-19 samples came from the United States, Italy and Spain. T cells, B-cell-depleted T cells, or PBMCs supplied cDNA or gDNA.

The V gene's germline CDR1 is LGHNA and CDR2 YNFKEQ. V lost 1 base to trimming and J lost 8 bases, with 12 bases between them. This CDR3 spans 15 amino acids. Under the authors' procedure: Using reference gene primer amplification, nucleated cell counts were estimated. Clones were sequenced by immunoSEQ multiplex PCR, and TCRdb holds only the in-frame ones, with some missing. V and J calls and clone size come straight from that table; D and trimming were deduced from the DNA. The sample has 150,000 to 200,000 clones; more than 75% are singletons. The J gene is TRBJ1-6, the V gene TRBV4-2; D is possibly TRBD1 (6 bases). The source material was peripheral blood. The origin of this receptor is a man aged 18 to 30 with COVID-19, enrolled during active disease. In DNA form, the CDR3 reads TGTGCCAGCAGCCAAGGGGCAGGGACATATTCACCCCTCCACTTT. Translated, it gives CASSQGAGTYSPLHF.